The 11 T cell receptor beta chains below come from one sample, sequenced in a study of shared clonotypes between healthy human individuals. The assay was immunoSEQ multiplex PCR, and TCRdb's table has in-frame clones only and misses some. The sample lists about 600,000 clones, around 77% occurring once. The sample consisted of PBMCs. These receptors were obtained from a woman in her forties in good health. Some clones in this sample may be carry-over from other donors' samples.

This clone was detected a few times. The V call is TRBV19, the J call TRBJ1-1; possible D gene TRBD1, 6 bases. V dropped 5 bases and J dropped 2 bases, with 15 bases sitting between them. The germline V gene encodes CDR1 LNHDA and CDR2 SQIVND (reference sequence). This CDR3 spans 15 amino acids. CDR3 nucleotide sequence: TGTGCCAGTAGTGCGGGACAAGGTCGAAACACTGAAGCTTTCTTT. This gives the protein CASSAGQGRNTEAFF.

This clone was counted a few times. The CDR3, as DNA: TGTGCCATCAGAGGGACATCTAGCTCCTACGAGCAGTACTTC. Amino acids: CAIRGTSSSYEQYF. The chain is built from TRBV10-3 and TRBJ2-7; a weak D match, TRBD1 (6 bases). The CDR3 covers 14 residues. Trimming left V 6 bases short and J 0 bases short, with 12 bases between. The V gene's germline CDR1 is ENHRY and CDR2 SYGVKD.

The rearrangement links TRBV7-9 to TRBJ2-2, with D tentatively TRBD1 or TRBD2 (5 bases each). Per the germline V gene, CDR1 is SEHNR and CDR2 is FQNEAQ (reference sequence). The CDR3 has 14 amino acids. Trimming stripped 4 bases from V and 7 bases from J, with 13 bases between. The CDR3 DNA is TGTGCCAGCAGCTCACCGACTGGGGGCGGGGAGCTGTTTTTT. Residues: CASSSPTGGGELFF. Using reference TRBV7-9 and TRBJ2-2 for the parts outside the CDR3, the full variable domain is DTGVSQNPRHKITKRGQNVTFRCDPISEHNRLYWYRQTLGQGPEFLTYFQNEAQLEKSRLLSDRFSAERPKGSFSTLEIQRTEQGDSAMYLCASSSPTGGGELFFGEGSRLTVL.

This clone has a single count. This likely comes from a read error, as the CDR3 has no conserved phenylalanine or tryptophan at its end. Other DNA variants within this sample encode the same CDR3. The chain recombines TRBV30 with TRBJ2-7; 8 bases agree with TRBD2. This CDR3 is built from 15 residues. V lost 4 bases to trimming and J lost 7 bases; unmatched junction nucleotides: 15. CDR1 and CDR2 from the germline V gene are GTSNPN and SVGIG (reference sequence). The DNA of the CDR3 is TGTGCCTGGACCCCCGGGACTAGGCCCGGCTCGGAGCAGTACCTC. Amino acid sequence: CAWTPGTRPGSEQYL.

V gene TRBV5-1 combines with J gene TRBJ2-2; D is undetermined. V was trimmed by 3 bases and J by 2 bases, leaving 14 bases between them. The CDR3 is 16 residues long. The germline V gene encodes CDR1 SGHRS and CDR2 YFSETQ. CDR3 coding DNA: TGCGCCAGCAGCTACGGGCGGACGGTCAACACCGGGGAGCTGTTTTTT. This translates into CASSYGRTVNTGELFF.

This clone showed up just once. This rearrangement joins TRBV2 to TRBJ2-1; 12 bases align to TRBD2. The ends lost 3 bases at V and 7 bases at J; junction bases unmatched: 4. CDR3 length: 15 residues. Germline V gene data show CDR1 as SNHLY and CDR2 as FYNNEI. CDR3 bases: TGTGCCAGCAGTGACTCTAGCGGGAGGGCAAATGAGCAGTTCTTC. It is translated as CASSDSSGRANEQFF.

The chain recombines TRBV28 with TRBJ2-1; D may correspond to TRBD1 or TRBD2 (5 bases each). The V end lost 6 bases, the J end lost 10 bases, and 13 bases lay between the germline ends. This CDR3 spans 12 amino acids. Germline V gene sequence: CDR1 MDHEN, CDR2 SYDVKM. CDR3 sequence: CASRSTGPEQFF. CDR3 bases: TGTGCCAGCAGATCGACGGGGCCCGAGCAGTTCTTC.

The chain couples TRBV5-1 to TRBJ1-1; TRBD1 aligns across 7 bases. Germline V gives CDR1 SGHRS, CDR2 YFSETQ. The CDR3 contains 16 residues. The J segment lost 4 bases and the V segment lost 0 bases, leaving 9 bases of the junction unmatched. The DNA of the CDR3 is TGCGCCAGCAGCTTGGCGACAGGGAGGTTTAGCACTGAAGCTTTCTTT. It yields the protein CASSLATGRFSTEAFF.

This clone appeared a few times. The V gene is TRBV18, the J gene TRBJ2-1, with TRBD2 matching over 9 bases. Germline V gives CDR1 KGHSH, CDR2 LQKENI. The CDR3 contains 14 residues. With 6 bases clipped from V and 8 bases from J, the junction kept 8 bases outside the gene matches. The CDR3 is CASSPSSGSYEQFF. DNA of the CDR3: TGTGCCAGCTCCCCGAGTAGCGGGAGCTATGAGCAGTTCTTC.

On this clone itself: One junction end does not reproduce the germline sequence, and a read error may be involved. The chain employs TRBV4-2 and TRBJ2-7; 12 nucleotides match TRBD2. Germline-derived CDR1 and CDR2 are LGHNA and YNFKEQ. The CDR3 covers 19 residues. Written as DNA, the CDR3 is TGTGCCAGCAGCCAGGAAGGGACTAGCGGGCGAAACCTAGTCTACGAGCGGTACTTC. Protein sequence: CASSQEGTSGRNLVYERYF.

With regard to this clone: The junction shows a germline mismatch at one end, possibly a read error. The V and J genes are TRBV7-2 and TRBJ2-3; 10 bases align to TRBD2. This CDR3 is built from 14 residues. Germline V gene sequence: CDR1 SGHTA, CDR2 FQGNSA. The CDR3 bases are TGTGCCAGCAGCCTAGCGGGAGAGGCAGATACGCAGTATTTT. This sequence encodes CASSLAGEADTQYF.